The next 28 T cell receptor beta chains were all read from a single sample in a study of regulatory T cells in long-lasting Graves disease. Combining iRepertoire HTBI primers with Arm-PCR of CDR3 regions, the authors built TCR beta libraries. TCRdb independently ran MiXCR on the multiplex PCR reads; one entry per CDR3 protein. The sample carries around 420,000 distinct CDR3 sequences, roughly 15% recorded once. Specified time point: newly diagnosed GD, antithyroid drugs for less than 3 months. Isolated PBMC RNA provided the starting material for the TCR library. The same specimen was also included in a second study, on T cells in Graves' hyperthyroidism and ophthalmopathy.

Source: peripheral blood mononuclear cells (PBMCs), taken at new diagnosis, from a patient treated with antithyroid drugs. All receptors derive from a woman aged 35 to 49 with Graves disease.

In this sample, this clonotype turned up many times. The chain employs TRBV27 and TRBJ2-3; perhaps TRBD2 as D (6 bases). The CDR3 sequence is 16 residues long. CDR1 and CDR2 from the germline V gene are MNHEY and SMNVEV (reference sequence). V was clipped by 2 bases and J by 4 bases, with 16 bases between them. CDR3 sequence reads: CASSLVPGEWADTQYF. CDR3 DNA: TGTGCCAGCAGTTTAGTGCCGGGAGAGTGGGCAGATACGCAGTATTTT.

This clonotype was observed at least ten times. The rearrangement links TRBV9 to TRBJ2-5; 7 bases are a match to TRBD1. The CDR3 sequence is 14 residues long. CDR1 is SGDLS, CDR2 YYNGEE, per germline. Trimming took 4 bases from V and 3 from J; bases not matched to a gene: 6. CDR3 DNA sequence: TGTGCCAGCAGCTCAGACAGGGATGAAGAGACCCAGTACTTC. Translating gives CASSSDRDEETQYF.

Regarding this clonotype: A clone one base away is much larger, so this may be a read error. The rearrangement joins TRBV20-1 to TRBJ1-4; D might be TRBD1 (5 bases). The germline gives CDR1 DFQATT, CDR2 SNEGSKA (reference sequence). The CDR3 sequence is 15 residues long. Here the CDR3 reads CSASDLRGSNEKLCF. In DNA form, the CDR3 reads TGCAGTGCTAGTGATTTGCGGGGGTCTAATGAAAAACTGTGTTTT.

Ten or more counts support this clonotype. The chain links TRBV27 to TRBJ1-6, with D hard to call. This CDR3 spans 15 amino acids. Looked up from germline, CDR1 is MNHEY and CDR2 is SMNVEV (reference sequence). Trimming took 0 bases from V and 6 from J, leaving 9 bases between them. In DNA form, the CDR3 reads TGTGCCAGCAGTTTATCGGGAGGATCTAATTCACCCCTCCACTTT. It yields the protein CASSLSGGSNSPLHF.

The gene calls are TRBV20-1 and TRBJ2-5, with 7 bases fitting TRBD2. J gave up 4 bases and V 0 bases, and 11 bases lay outside the gene matches. Germline V gene lookup returns CDR1 DFQATT and CDR2 SNEGSKA (reference sequence). The CDR3 covers 16 residues. Written as DNA, the CDR3 is TGCAGTGCTAGAGATTCGGAGGGAGGGACGGGAGAGACCCAGTACTTC. As protein: CSARDSEGGTGETQYF.

The table lists this clonotype with many counts. This chain connects TRBV6-1 to TRBJ1-1; 11 bases line up with TRBD1. Germline CDR1 reads MNHNS; CDR2 reads SASEGT. The CDR3 consists of 15 residues. Trimming at V came to 4 bases and at J to 5 bases, leaving 6 bases not matched to a gene. The CDR3 coding sequence is TGTGCCAGCAGTGCTCCGGGACAGGGGGTAACTGAAGCTTTCTTT. It translates to CASSAPGQGVTEAFF.

This clonotype was seen many times. This chain uses TRBV19 with TRBJ2-2; 11 positions agree with TRBD2. This CDR3 has 17 amino acids. V was clipped by 3 bases and J by 4 bases; unmatched bases: 7. Germline loops: CDR1 LNHDA, CDR2 SQIVND (reference sequence). The CDR3 coding sequence is TGTGCCAGTAGTATTATAGCGGGAGGGCCGGGCACCGGGGAGCTGTTTTTT. It encodes CASSIIAGGPGTGELFF.

A note on this clonotype: This could be a read error, since a much larger clone is one nucleotide away. This chain joins TRBV20-1 and TRBJ2-7, with D possibly called TRBD1 or TRBD2 (5 bases each). The germline CDR1 and CDR2 sequences are DFQATT and SNEGSKA (reference sequence). CDR3 length: 12 amino acids. V was clipped by 7 bases and J by 3 bases, with 13 bases between them. CDR3 amino acids: CSVRGANYEQYF. CDR3 nucleotide sequence: TGCAGTGTAAGAGGGGCTAACTACGAGCAGTACTTC.

With regard to this clonotype: Only one base separates this from a far larger clonotype, so it likely reflects a read error. V is TRBV7-9 and J is TRBJ2-3; either TRBD1 or TRBD2 may supply D (6 bases each). The J call may be incorrect, as the DNA end agrees better with TRBJ2-7. The CDR3 sequence is 16 residues long. Germline V gene lookup returns CDR1 SEHNR and CDR2 FQNEAQ (reference sequence). For the CDR3, the DNA is TGTGCCAGCAGCTTAAAGGGGGGCAGAAAGCCCTACGAGCAGTACTTC. Protein sequence: CASSLKGGRKPYEQYF.

Only a few counts were recorded for this clonotype. CDR3 nucleotides: TGTGCCAGCAGCCCCGGTCGGCGGTACGAGCAGTACTTC. Translation gives CASSPGRRYEQYF. The V call is TRBV13, the J call TRBJ2-7; D remains ambiguous. The CDR3 spans 13 residues. V was pared by 5 bases and J by 4 bases, with 12 bases between. CDR1 and CDR2 (germline): PRHDT, FYEKMQ (reference sequence).

The chain has TRBV28 and TRBJ2-7; no clear D. CDR3 length: 12 amino acids. Germline V lookup: CDR1 MDHEN, CDR2 SYDVKM. Trimming removed 5 bases from V and 3 bases from J, with 8 bases in between. The CDR3 DNA follows: TGTGCCAGCAGTGACGTACGCTACGAGCAGTACTTC. This gives the protein CASSDVRYEQYF.

The rearrangement joins TRBV29-1 to TRBJ1-1; no clear D. Germline values: CDR1 SQVTM, CDR2 ANQGSEA. V lost 0 bases and J 1 base, leaving 9 bases between the germline ends. This CDR3 has 14 residues. The CDR3 spells CSVEDPRQNTEAFF. CDR3 in DNA: TGCAGCGTTGAAGATCCCCGACAGAACACTGAAGCTTTCTTT. Combining the CDR3 with reference TRBV29-1 and TRBJ1-1 gives the whole variable domain SAVISQKPSRDICQRGTSLTIQCQVDSQVTMMFWYRQQPGQSLTLIATANQGSEATYESGFVIDKFPISRPNLTFSTLTVSNMSPEDSSIYLCSVEDPRQNTEAFFGQGTRLTVV.

The rearrangement links TRBV6-1 to TRBJ2-1; TRBD2 agrees at 8 bases. The CDR3 sequence is 15 residues long. The germline CDR1 and CDR2 sequences are MNHNS and SASEGT. Losses at the gene ends were 8 bases for V and 4 bases for J; bases not matched to a gene: 10. Here the CDR3 reads CASCTTGTSYNEQFF. CDR3 DNA: TGTGCCAGCTGTACGACCGGGACTAGTTACAATGAGCAGTTCTTC.

On this clonotype: Germline and junction disagree at one end, which may indicate a read error. The chain combines TRBV28 with TRBJ2-1; 7 nucleotides line up with TRBD2. The germline CDR1 and CDR2 sequences are MDHEN and SYDVKM. The CDR3 is made up of 16 amino acids. The CDR3 DNA reads as TGTGCCAGCAGCCTCAGAGGCGGGAGTAATAGGAATGAGCAGTTCTTT. Amino acid sequence: CASSLRGGSNRNEQFF.

Many counts were recorded for this clonotype. The rearrangement uses TRBV20-1 and TRBJ2-1; TRBD2 matches at 7 bases. Trimming removed 0 bases from V and 4 bases from J; junction bases left unmatched: 9. Per germline, CDR1 DFQATT and CDR2 SNEGSKA (reference sequence). This CDR3 has 16 residues. The chain's CDR3 is CSARDLGEGHYNEQFF. As DNA, the CDR3 is TGCAGTGCTAGAGATCTGGGGGAGGGCCATTACAATGAGCAGTTCTTC.

The chain has TRBV9 and TRBJ2-3, with D perhaps TRBD2 (6 bases). The CDR3 consists of 17 residues. V lost 3 bases, J lost 7 bases, and 24 bases lay in between. The V gene's germline CDR1 is SGDLS and CDR2 YYNGEE. DNA of the CDR3: TGTGCCAGCAGCGCACTCGACGGGACTCCTCTTTTGAATACGCAGTATTTT. The encoded protein is CASSALDGTPLLNTQYF.

V usage is TRBV6-2 or TRBV6-3 and J usage is TRBJ1-2; D is undetermined. Trimming removed 2 bases at V and 6 bases at J, with 10 bases between. Germline-derived CDR1 and CDR2 are MNHEY and SVGEGT. The CDR3 spans 13 residues. CDR3 residues: CASSYAPRDGYTF. The CDR3 DNA sequence: TGTGCCAGCAGTTACGCGCCTCGGGATGGCTACACCTTC.

This clonotype occurred many times. CDR3 region: CASSIGTQRQFF. DNA for the CDR3: TGCGCCAGCAGCATCGGGACTCAGAGGCAGTTCTTC. The gene calls are TRBV5-1 and TRBJ2-1; D is perhaps TRBD2 (6 bases). The CDR3 has 12 amino acids. V dropped 4 bases and J dropped 12 bases, with 14 bases sitting between them. Germline CDR1 is SGHRS and CDR2 is YFSETQ.

The J gene is TRBJ2-1, the V gene TRBV20-1; the D gene is possibly TRBD2 (6 bases). The CDR3 extends over 19 amino acids. Trimming removed 1 base at V and 3 bases at J, with 25 bases between. Germline V lookup: CDR1 DFQATT, CDR2 SNEGSKA (reference sequence). The CDR3 protein is CSARAIHGTTSGVYNEQFF. The CDR3 DNA reads TGCAGTGCTAGAGCCATCCACGGGACGACTTCGGGGGTCTACAATGAGCAGTTCTTC.

This clonotype has ten or more counts. The chain couples TRBV5-1 to TRBJ2-1; 9 bases are shared with TRBD2. V dropped 5 bases and J dropped 4; count of bases not matched to a gene: 4. Per germline, CDR1 SGHRS and CDR2 YFSETQ. The CDR3 contains 14 residues. The CDR3 spells CASRLAGGYNEQFF. The CDR3 DNA sequence: TGCGCCAGCAGACTAGCGGGTGGGTACAATGAGCAGTTCTTC.

This chain connects TRBV20-1 to TRBJ2-1, with D possibly being TRBD2 (6 bases). The V gene's germline CDR1 is DFQATT and CDR2 SNEGSKA (reference sequence). Trimming removed 6 bases at V and 2 bases at J, with 11 bases between. This CDR3 has 13 amino acids. CDR3 sequence (DNA): TGCAGTGCCGAGCGGGTTGCCTACAATGAGCAGTTCTTC. Residues: CSAERVAYNEQFF.

This clonotype was found a few times. The gene calls are TRBV2 and TRBJ1-5; TRBD1 aligns across 11 bases. Germline CDR1 and CDR2: SNHLY and FYNNEI. The CDR3 has 16 residues. V was clipped by 4 bases and J by 7 bases; unmatched bases: 9. Here the CDR3 DNA reads TGTGCCAGCAGTGCCGGGGGACAGGGGGAAGGGCAGCCCCAGCATTTT. Translation: CASSAGGQGEGQPQHF.

This clonotype occurred many times. This chain uses TRBV12-3 or TRBV12-4 with TRBJ1-5, with TRBD1 matching over 8 bases. Losses at the gene ends were 5 bases for V and 0 bases for J; bases not matched to a gene: 9. The CDR3 runs to 17 residues. The DNA for the CDR3 is TGTGCCAGCAGTCAGAAAGGGACAGGACTTAGCAATCAGCCCCAGCATTTT. Translating it yields CASSQKGTGLSNQPQHF.

In its sample, this clonotype was seen many times. V is TRBV10-3 and J is TRBJ2-3, with TRBD1 matching over 8 bases. Germline V gene sequence: CDR1 ENHRY, CDR2 SYGVKD. The CDR3 has 15 residues. Losses at the gene ends were 7 bases for V and 0 bases for J; bases not matched to a gene: 6. The CDR3 region is CAITPGQGSTDTQYF. CDR3 in DNA: TGTGCCATCACCCCAGGACAGGGCAGCACAGATACGCAGTATTTT.

This clonotype was detected ten times or more. The chain recombines TRBV12-3 or TRBV12-4 with TRBJ2-7; no clear D. The CDR3 loop spans 13 amino acids. V was cut by 6 bases and J by 0 bases, with 9 bases left in between. The CDR3 nucleotides read TGTGCCAGCAGGGCGGACGTCTCCTACGAGCAGTACTTC. Its translation is CASRADVSYEQYF.

The chain employs TRBV19 and TRBJ2-1; TRBD2 might be the D (6 bases). This CDR3 contains 15 residues. CDR1 LNHDA and CDR2 SQIVND come from the germline V gene (reference sequence). V shed 4 bases and J shed 4 bases, with 14 bases lying between them. For the CDR3, the DNA is TGTGCCAGTAGTAGACTAGATGCCCCTTACAATGAGCAGTTCTTC. Translation gives CASSRLDAPYNEQFF.

This clonotype was detected a few times. The chain recombines TRBV7-2 with TRBJ1-5; maybe TRBD1 (5 bases). Germline lookup yields CDR1 SGHTA and CDR2 FQGNSA. This CDR3 has 13 amino acids. The V end was cut by 5 bases, the J end by 7 bases, with 12 bases between. CDR3 region: CASSAGIGQPQHF. The CDR3 DNA is TGTGCCAGCAGCGCAGGGATCGGCCAGCCCCAGCATTTT.

This clonotype showed up many times. The chain is built from TRBV6-1 and TRBJ2-1; 8 bases line up with TRBD1. In germline, CDR1 is MNHNS, CDR2 SASEGT. The V and J ends lost 6 bases and 4 bases, in that order; junction bases with no gene match: 5. This CDR3 is 14 amino acids long. The CDR3 DNA is TGTGCCAGCAGACCAGGGGGCCTTTACAATGAGCAGTTCTTC. It translates to CASRPGGLYNEQFF.